This T cell receptor (beta chain) appears in the sequencing data of a study of read filtering for tumor transcriptome and immune sequencing. At the level of the study: Mean patient age was roughly 66 years, range about 45 to 85; 17 male, some 15 female.

This clonotype was seen many times. Sampling of bone marrow took place during active disease in every patient. The library was built from around 380 ng RNA with molecular barcoded adaptors for alpha/delta and beta/gamma chains. MiXCR was run by TCRdb on the reads, yielding one entry per CDR3 protein. This sample has about 27,000 distinct CDR3 sequences, with approximately 15% found just once. Germline V gene lookup returns CDR1 KGHSH and CDR2 LQKENI. The V and J ends lost 0 bases and 1 base respectively, with 7 bases between them. This CDR3 is 15 amino acids long. This chain joins TRBV18 and TRBJ1-5; no reliable D call. The TCR sequence derives from a donor at least 40 years old with multiple myeloma. The specimen sequenced was a population of CD138-negative cells sorted from bone marrow. Here the CDR3 reads CASSPPGQSNQPQHF. The CDR3 nucleotides read TGTGCCAGCTCACCACCGGGTCAGAGCAATCAGCCCCAGCATTTT.